This T cell receptor beta chain originates from a study of shared T cell receptors in the human thymus. The table came from immunoSEQ multiplex PCR; TCRdb's copy has only in-frame clones and leaves some out. The sample lists 700,000 to 750,000 clones, approximately 83% occurring once. V lost 5 bases and J lost 13, with 26 bases in between. Germline V lookup: CDR1 SQVTM, CDR2 ANQGSEA. The CDR3 has 14 amino acids. The sample was also reused in another study, on human thymus T cells. Turning to that study: Overlap was high between thymic repertoires from unrelated individuals, as reported in related research.

The sample consisted of thymocytes. V is TRBV29-1 and J is TRBJ1-2; D possibly corresponds to TRBD1 (5 bases). The clonotype originates from a girl under three years old with a congenital heart defect. The CDR3 nucleotides read TGCAGCGTTTTATCCCCAGGGATTTTGCGTGGACCCACCTTC. Encoded protein: CSVLSPGILRGPTF.